The clone carrying this T cell receptor beta chain has just a few counts. It was with a sample-barcoded 5' primer and a J-beta primer mix that a second PCR of about 6 to 11 cycles was run. TCRdb reprocessed the 5' RACE reads via MiXCR and lists one record per CDR3 protein. The sample lists 630,000 or so distinct CDR3 sequences, around 32% occurring once. This sample is part of a study of blood T cells in healthy people across ages. This TCR came from a woman older than 75 in good health. Source material: blood.

CDR3 in DNA: TGTGCCAGCAGCCTGGGGGACAGGGCCTTCGAGAAACTGTTTTTT. Translating it yields CASSLGDRAFEKLFF. The chain couples TRBV7-2 to TRBJ1-4, with TRBD1 matching over 9 bases. CDR3 length: 15 residues. V gave up 5 bases and J gave up 11 bases; unmatched junction bases: 12. Germline V gene data show CDR1 as SGHTA and CDR2 as FQGNSA. The variable domain in full, with the rest retrieved from reference TRBV7-2 and TRBJ1-4, is GAGVSQSPSNKVTEKGKDVELRCDPISGHTALYWYRQSLGQGLEFLIYFQGNSAPDKSGLPSDRFSAERTGGSVSTLTIQRTQQEDSAVYLCASSLGDRAFEKLFFGSGTQLSVL.